Below are 17 T cell receptor beta chains sequenced from a single sample in a study of blood T cell repertoires in COVID-19. Clones were sequenced by immunoSEQ multiplex PCR, and TCRdb holds only the in-frame ones, with some missing. This sample has about 200,000 clones, with 80% to 90% found just once. The source material was peripheral blood. The receptors here all came from a man aged 25-45 years who had recovered from COVID-19.

This clone was seen only once. The genes are TRBV10-1 and TRBJ2-5, with D perhaps matching TRBD2 (6 bases). The V end was cut by 8 bases, the J end by 2 bases, with 18 bases between. CDR3 length: 15 residues. Germline V gene data show CDR1 as WNHNN and CDR2 as SYGVQD (reference sequence). The CDR3 sequence is CASSFGGGAQETQYF. CDR3 DNA: TGCGCCAGCTCGTTTGGTGGAGGGGCGCAAGAGACCCAGTACTTC.

This chain uses TRBV30 with TRBJ1-1; the D gene is possibly TRBD1 (5 bases). The CDR3 covers 14 residues. V dropped 2 bases and J dropped 1 base, with 11 bases sitting between them. Germline V gene lookup returns CDR1 GTSNPN and CDR2 SVGIG (reference sequence). The CDR3 DNA is TGTGCCTGGAGTCCTGACAGCAAGAACACTGAAGCTTTCTTT. This encodes CAWSPDSKNTEAFF.

The J gene is TRBJ2-7, the V gene TRBV5-5; 11 bases fit TRBD2. This CDR3 has 14 residues. The junction had 7 bases not matched to a gene; V was cut back by 4 bases and J by 7 bases. Germline V gives CDR1 SGHKS, CDR2 YYEKEE (reference sequence). The DNA for the CDR3 is TGTGCCAGCAGCCTTAGCGGGGGGGCCATTGAGCAGTACTTC. Encoded protein: CASSLSGGAIEQYF.

The chain joins TRBV10-3 to TRBJ2-2; TRBD1 agrees at 8 bases. The ends lost 4 bases at V and 4 bases at J; junction bases unmatched: 5. CDR1 and CDR2 from the germline V gene are ENHRY and SYGVKD. The length of the CDR3 is 15 residues. CDR3 sequence: CAISAGQGITGELFF. DNA for the CDR3: TGTGCCATCAGTGCCGGACAGGGAATCACCGGGGAGCTGTTTTTT.

In this sample, this clone turned up a few times. This chain uses TRBV29-1 with TRBJ1-2; tentatively, D is TRBD1 (5 bases). Germline V gene data show CDR1 as SQVTM and CDR2 as ANQGSEA. The CDR3 is 10 residues long. The CDR3 region has the DNA TGCAGGGCATCGGGGGATGGCTACACCTTC. Translated: CRASGDGYTF.

V gene TRBV6-5 combines with J gene TRBJ2-7, with 10 bases aligning to TRBD1. The CDR3 contains 15 residues. V dropped 6 bases and J dropped 2; count of bases not matched to a gene: 7. Germline CDR1 MNHEY, CDR2 SVGAGI. The CDR3 sequence: CASRRGGQGTYEQYF. CDR3 nucleotide sequence: TGTGCCAGCAGGAGAGGGGGACAGGGGACCTACGAGCAGTACTTC.

This chain links TRBV7-2 with TRBJ2-2; TRBD2 matches 8 bases. The CDR3 loop spans 15 amino acids. The V gene end was trimmed by 5 bases and the J gene end by 5 bases; junction bases not matched to a gene: 7. Germline V CDR1 and CDR2: SGHTA, FQGNSA. The CDR3 DNA is TGTGCCAGCAGCCCAGCGGGGGCCTTGACCGGGGAGCTGTTTTTT. Protein: CASSPAGALTGELFF.

This chain connects TRBV21-1 to TRBJ1-1; the table's D call, TRBD1, has no DNA check behind it. TRBV21-1 is an annotated pseudogene. The CDR3 has 18 amino acids. CDR3 bases: TGTGCCAGCAGCAAACATTGGAAGGTGGGACAGGAGAACACTGAAGCTTTCTTT. Protein product: CASSKHWKVGQENTEAFF.

This chain uses TRBV7-9 with TRBJ1-2; 10 positions match TRBD1. Per the germline V gene, CDR1 is SEHNR and CDR2 is FQNEAQ (reference sequence). CDR3 length equals 15 residues. V trimming: 5 bases; J trimming: 4 bases; junction bases outside the gene matches: 7. CDR3 sequence: CASSAQGQGFYGYTF. CDR3 coding DNA: TGTGCCAGCAGCGCCCAGGGACAGGGGTTCTATGGCTACACCTTC.

The J gene is TRBJ1-2, the V gene TRBV4-3, with 8 bases lining up with TRBD1. From germline, CDR1 is LGHNA and CDR2 YSLEER. V dropped 2 bases and J dropped 6; count of bases not matched to a gene: 11. The CDR3 has 16 residues. This CDR3 is CASSQRADRAGNGYTF. CDR3 DNA sequence: TGCGCCAGCAGCCAACGAGCGGACAGGGCGGGAAATGGCTACACCTTC.

The chain links TRBV7-8 to TRBJ2-7; TRBD1 might be the D (5 bases). The germline V gene has CDR1 SGHVS and CDR2 FQNEAQ. The CDR3 is 13 residues long. V lost 1 base and J 12 bases, leaving 16 bases between the germline ends. The DNA of the CDR3 is TGTGCCAGCAGCTTAGTGGGCAGGGAAGGGGCGTACTTC. Its protein is CASSLVGREGAYF.

The chain uses TRBV9 and TRBJ1-3; D remains unclear. CDR1 SGDLS and CDR2 YYNGEE come from the germline V gene. CDR3 length equals 12 residues. Trimming took 0 bases from V and 6 from J, leaving 4 bases between them. For the CDR3, the DNA is TGTGCCAGCAGCGTAGAAGCAAACACCATATATTTT. Translated, it gives CASSVEANTIYF.

The chain is built from TRBV7-2 and TRBJ2-5, with D perhaps matching TRBD2 (5 bases). Germline V gene lookup returns CDR1 SGHTA and CDR2 FQGNSA. Trimming left V 4 bases short and J 7 bases short, with 13 bases between. There are 13 residues in the CDR3. For the CDR3, the DNA is TGTGCCAGCAGCTCCCGGGAATGGGGGACCCAGTACTTC. Its translation: CASSSREWGTQYF. Filled out from reference TRBV7-2 and TRBJ2-5, the complete variable domain reads GAGVSQSPSNKVTEKGKDVELRCDPISGHTALYWYRQSLGQGLEFLIYFQGNSAPDKSGLPSDRFSAERTGGSVSTLTIQRTQQEDSAVYLCASSSREWGTQYFGPGTRLLVL.

This chain uses TRBV4-3 with TRBJ1-1, with 7 bases lining up with TRBD1. Germline V gives CDR1 LGHNA, CDR2 YSLEER. The J segment lost 0 bases and the V segment lost 4 bases, leaving 5 bases of the junction unmatched. This CDR3 is built from 15 residues. The CDR3 protein is CASSLLGGMNTEAFF. CDR3 sequence (DNA): TGCGCCAGCAGCCTCCTAGGGGGCATGAACACTGAAGCTTTCTTT.

This clone was seen many times. The chain uses TRBV4-2 and TRBJ1-4; perhaps TRBD1 as D (5 bases). CDR3 length: 16 amino acids. Germline V CDR1 and CDR2: LGHNA, YNFKEQ. Trimming cost V 3 bases and J 0 bases, with 11 bases left between them. The chain's CDR3 is CASSQSVTATNEKLFF. CDR3 sequence (DNA): TGTGCCAGCAGCCAGTCCGTGACAGCAACTAATGAAAAACTGTTTTTT.

The chain carries TRBV3-1 (or the pseudogene TRBV3-2) and TRBJ1-6; D possibly corresponds to TRBD1 (5 bases). The germline V and J ends were trimmed by 0 bases and 10 bases, with 13 bases remaining between them. Per the germline V gene, CDR1 is LGHDT and CDR2 is YNNKEL (reference sequence). This CDR3 is built from 15 residues. CDR3 amino acids: CASSQDPGLLSPLHF. Written as DNA, the CDR3 is TGTGCCAGCAGCCAAGATCCAGGGCTGCTATCACCCCTCCACTTT.

The CDR3 DNA is TGTGCCAGCAGCCCCGGACAAGCCGCGGAGACCCAGTACTTC. It yields the protein CASSPGQAAETQYF. This chain uses TRBV11-3 with TRBJ2-5, with D tentatively TRBD1 (5 bases). With 5 bases removed from V and 5 bases from J, the gap between germline ends came to 15 bases. Per germline, CDR1 SGHNT and CDR2 YENEEA. This CDR3 has 14 amino acids.